This T cell receptor beta chain was found in a study of cytomegalovirus exposure and HLA in healthy donors. General observations from the study: Follow-up analysis later connected one missense variant in DCLRE1C with trimming of TCR beta V- and J-genes. Because they were indistinguishable, some V segments, including TRBV6-2 and TRBV6-3, were excluded.

PCR employed 60 Vbeta and 13 Jbeta primers. The data were produced by immunoSEQ multiplex PCR, yet TCRdb's version contains in-frame clones alone and is incomplete. The table records about 120,000 clones, 75% of them present only once. This clone has a single count. Antigen: not known. The junction had 6 bases not matched to a gene; V was cut back by 6 bases and J by 7 bases. CDR3 length equals 14 residues. From germline, CDR1 is SGHNT and CDR2 YYREEE (reference sequence). The TCR sequence derives from a woman aged 40 to 49 in good health and CMV-seropositive. The rearrangement joins TRBV5-4 to TRBJ1-6; TRBD1 matches 8 bases. The specimen was PBMCs. The CDR3 here is CASTPDRDNSPLHF. As DNA, the CDR3 is TGTGCCAGCACTCCGGACAGGGACAATTCACCCCTCCACTTT. The full variable domain, its missing parts supplied by reference TRBV5-4 and TRBJ1-6, is ETGVTQSPTHLIKTRGQQVTLRCSSQSGHNTVSWYQQALGQGPQFIFQYYREEENGRGNFPPRFSGLQFPNYSSELNVNALELDDSALYLCASTPDRDNSPLHFGNGTRLTVT.